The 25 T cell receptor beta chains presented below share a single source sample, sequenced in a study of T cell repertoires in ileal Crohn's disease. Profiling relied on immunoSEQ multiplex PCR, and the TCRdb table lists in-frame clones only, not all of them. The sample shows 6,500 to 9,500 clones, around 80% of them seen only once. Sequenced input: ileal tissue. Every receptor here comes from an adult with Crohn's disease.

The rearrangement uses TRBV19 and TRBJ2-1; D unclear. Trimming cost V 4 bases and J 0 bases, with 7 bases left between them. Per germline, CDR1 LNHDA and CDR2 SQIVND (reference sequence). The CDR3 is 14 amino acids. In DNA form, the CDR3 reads TGTGCCAGTAGTAGTGGCCGCTCCTACAATGAGCAGTTCTTC. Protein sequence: CASSSGRSYNEQFF.

Here the CDR3 reads CASSTGQGHGEKLFF. In DNA form, the CDR3 reads TGCGCCAGCAGCACAGGACAGGGTCACGGTGAAAAACTGTTTTTT. The chain has TRBV5-1 and TRBJ1-4, with 8 bases identical to TRBD1. The CDR3 totals 15 residues. CDR1 is SGHRS, CDR2 YFSETQ, per germline. Germline trimming cut 4 bases from V and 7 bases from J; bases unmatched to any gene: 9.

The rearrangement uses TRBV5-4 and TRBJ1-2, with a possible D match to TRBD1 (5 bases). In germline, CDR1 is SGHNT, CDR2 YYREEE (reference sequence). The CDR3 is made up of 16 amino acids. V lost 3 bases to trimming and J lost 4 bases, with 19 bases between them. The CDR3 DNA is TGTGCCAGCAGCTCCCGAATGCTAGGGGCAATCTATGGCTACACCTTC. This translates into CASSSRMLGAIYGYTF. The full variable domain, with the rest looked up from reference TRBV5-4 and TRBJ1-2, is ETGVTQSPTHLIKTRGQQVTLRCSSQSGHNTVSWYQQALGQGPQFIFQYYREEENGRGNFPPRFSGLQFPNYSSELNVNALELDDSALYLCASSSRMLGAIYGYTFGSGTRLTVV.

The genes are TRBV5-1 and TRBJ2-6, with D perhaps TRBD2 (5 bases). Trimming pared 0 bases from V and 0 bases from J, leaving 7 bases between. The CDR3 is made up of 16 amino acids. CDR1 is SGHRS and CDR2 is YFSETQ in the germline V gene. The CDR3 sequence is CASSLAGSSGANVLTF. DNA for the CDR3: TGCGCCAGCAGCTTGGCGGGGTCCTCTGGGGCCAACGTCCTGACTTTC.

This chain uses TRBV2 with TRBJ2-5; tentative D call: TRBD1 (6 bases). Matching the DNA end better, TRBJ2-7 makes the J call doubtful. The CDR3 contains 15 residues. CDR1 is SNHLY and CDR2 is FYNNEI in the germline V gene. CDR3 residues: CANDVQGRKSYEQYF. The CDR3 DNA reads TGTGCCAACGATGTACAGGGTAGGAAGTCCTACGAGCAGTACTTC.

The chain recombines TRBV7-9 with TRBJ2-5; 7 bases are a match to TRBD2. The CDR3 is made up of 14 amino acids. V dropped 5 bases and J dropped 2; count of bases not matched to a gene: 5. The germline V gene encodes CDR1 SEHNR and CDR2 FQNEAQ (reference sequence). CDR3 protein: CASSDQAGQETQYF. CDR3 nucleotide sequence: TGTGCCAGCAGCGATCAAGCGGGACAAGAGACCCAGTACTTC.

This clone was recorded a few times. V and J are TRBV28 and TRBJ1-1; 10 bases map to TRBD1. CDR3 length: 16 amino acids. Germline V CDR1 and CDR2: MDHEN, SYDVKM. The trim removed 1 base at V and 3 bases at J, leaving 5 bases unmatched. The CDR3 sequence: CASSLLGQGWYTEAFF. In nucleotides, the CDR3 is TGTGCCAGCAGTTTATTGGGACAGGGGTGGTACACTGAAGCTTTCTTT.

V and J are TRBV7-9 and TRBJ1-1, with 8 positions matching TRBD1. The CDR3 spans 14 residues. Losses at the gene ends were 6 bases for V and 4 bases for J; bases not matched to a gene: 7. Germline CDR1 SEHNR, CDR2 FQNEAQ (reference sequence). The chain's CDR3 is CASRKQGEGTEAFF. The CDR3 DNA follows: TGTGCCAGCAGAAAACAGGGGGAGGGCACTGAAGCTTTCTTT. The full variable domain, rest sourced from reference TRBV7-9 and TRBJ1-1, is DTGVSQNPRHKITKRGQNVTFRCDPISEHNRLYWYRQTLGQGPEFLTYFQNEAQLEKSRLLSDRFSAERPKGSFSTLEIQRTEQGDSAMYLCASRKQGEGTEAFFGQGTRLTVV.

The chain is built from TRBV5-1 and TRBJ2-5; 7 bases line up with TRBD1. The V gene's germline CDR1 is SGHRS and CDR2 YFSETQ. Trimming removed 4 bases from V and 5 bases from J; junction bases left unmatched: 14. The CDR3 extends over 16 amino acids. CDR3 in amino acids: CASSAAWTGEEETQYF. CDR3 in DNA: TGCGCCAGCAGCGCCGCTTGGACAGGCGAGGAGGAGACCCAGTACTTC.

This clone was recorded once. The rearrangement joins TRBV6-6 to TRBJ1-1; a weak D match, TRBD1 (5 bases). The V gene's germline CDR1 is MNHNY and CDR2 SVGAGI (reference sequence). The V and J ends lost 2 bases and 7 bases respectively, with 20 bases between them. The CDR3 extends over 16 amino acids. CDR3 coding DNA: TGTGCCAGCAGTTACACCCAGGGCTCACCTTCCGGTGAAGCTTTCTTT. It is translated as CASSYTQGSPSGEAFF.

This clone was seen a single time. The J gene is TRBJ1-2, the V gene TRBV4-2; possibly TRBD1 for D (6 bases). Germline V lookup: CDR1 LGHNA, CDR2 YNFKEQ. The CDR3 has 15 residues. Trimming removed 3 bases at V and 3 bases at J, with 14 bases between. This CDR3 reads CASSQDRRAYYGYTF. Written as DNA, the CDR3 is TGTGCCAGCAGCCAGGACAGAAGAGCCTACTATGGCTACACCTTC.

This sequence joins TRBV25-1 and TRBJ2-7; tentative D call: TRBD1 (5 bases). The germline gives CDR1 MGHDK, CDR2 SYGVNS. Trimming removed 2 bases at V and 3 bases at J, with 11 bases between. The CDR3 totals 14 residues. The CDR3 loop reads CASSEVGQGYEQYF. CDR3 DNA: TGTGCCAGCAGTGAAGTAGGCCAGGGCTACGAGCAGTACTTC.

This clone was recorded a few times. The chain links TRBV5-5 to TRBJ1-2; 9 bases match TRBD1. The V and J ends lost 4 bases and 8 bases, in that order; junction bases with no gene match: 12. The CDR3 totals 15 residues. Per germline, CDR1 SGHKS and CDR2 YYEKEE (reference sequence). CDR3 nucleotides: TGTGCCAGCAGCCGGGACAGGGCTACCGCATGGGGCTACACCTTC. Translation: CASSRDRATAWGYTF.

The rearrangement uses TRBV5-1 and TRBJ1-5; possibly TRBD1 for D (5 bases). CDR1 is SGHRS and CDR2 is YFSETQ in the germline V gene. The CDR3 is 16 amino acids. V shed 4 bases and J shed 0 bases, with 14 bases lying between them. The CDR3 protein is CASSKFGGGSNQPQHF. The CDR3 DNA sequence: TGCGCCAGCAGCAAGTTCGGGGGGGGTAGCAATCAGCCCCAGCATTTT.

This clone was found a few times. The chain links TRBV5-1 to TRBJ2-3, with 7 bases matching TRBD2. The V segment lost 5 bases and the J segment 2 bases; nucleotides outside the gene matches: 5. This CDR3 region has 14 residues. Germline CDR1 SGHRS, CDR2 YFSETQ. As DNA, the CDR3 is TGCGCCAGCAGAACCGGACTAGACACAGATACGCAGTATTTT. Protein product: CASRTGLDTDTQYF.

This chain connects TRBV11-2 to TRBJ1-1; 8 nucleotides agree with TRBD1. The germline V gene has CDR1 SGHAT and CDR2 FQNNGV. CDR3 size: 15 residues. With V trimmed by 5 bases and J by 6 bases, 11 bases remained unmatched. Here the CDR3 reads CASSLYRGGQAEAFF. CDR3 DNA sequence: TGTGCCAGCAGCCTATATAGAGGGGGACAGGCTGAAGCTTTCTTT. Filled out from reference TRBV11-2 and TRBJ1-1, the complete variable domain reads EAGVAQSPRYKIIEKRQSVAFWCNPISGHATLYWYQQILGQGPKLLIQFQNNGVVDDSQLPKDRFSAERLKGVDSTLKIQPAKLEDSAVYLCASSLYRGGQAEAFFGQGTRLTVV.

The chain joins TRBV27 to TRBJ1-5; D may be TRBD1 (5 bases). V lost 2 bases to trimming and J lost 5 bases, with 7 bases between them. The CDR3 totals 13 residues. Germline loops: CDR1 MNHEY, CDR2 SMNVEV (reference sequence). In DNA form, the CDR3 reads TGTGCCAGCAGTTTAGGGGGGGATCAGCCCCAGCATTTT. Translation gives CASSLGGDQPQHF.

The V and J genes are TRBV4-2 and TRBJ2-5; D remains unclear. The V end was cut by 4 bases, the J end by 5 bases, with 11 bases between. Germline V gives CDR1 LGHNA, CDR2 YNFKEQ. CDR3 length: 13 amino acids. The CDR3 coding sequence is TGTGCCAGCAGCCCAAGCGACCGTGAGACCCAGTACTTC. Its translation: CASSPSDRETQYF.

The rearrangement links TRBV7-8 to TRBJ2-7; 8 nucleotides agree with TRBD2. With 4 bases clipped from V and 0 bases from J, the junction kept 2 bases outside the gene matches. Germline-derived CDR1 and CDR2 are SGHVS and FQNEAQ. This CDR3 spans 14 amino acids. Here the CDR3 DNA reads TGTGCCAGCAGCTCGGGAGGGCACTCCTACGAGCAGTACTTC. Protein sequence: CASSSGGHSYEQYF.

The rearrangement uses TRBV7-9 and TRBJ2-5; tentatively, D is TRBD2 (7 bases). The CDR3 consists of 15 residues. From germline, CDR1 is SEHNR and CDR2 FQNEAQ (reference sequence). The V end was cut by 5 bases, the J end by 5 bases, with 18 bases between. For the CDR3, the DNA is TGTGCCAGCAGCGGGGGGGGCGGAGGAGGGGAGACCCAGTACTTC. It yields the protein CASSGGGGGGETQYF.

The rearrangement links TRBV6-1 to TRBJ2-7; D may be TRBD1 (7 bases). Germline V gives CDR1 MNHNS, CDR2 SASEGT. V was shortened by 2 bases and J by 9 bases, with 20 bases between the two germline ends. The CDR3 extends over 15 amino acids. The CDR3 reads CASSERGRGKDGQYF. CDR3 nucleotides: TGTGCCAGCAGTGAAAGGGGGCGCGGGAAAGATGGGCAGTACTTC.

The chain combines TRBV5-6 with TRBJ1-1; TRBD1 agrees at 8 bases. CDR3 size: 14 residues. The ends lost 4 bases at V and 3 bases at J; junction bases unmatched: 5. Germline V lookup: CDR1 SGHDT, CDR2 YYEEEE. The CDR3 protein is CASSRTGRDTEAFF. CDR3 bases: TGTGCCAGCAGCAGGACAGGGAGGGACACTGAAGCTTTCTTT.

CDR3 protein: CASREAGSYTDTQYF. The CDR3 DNA reads TGCGCCAGCAGAGAAGCGGGTTCCTACACAGATACGCAGTATTTT. The chain has TRBV5-1 and TRBJ2-3; tentatively, D is TRBD2 (6 bases). The CDR3 runs to 15 residues. V was pared by 5 bases and J by 2 bases, with 15 bases between. Looked up from germline, CDR1 is SGHRS and CDR2 is YFSETQ.

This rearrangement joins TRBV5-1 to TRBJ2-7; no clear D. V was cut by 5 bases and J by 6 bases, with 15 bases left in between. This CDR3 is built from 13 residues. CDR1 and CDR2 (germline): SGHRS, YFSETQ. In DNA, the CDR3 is TGCGCCAGCAGTCGAGACTCGGATTCCGAGCAGTACTTC. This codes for CASSRDSDSEQYF.

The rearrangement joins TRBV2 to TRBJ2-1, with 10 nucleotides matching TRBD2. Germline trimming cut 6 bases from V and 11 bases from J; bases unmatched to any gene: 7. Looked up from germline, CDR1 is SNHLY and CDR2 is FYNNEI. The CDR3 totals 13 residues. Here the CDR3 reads CASRGAGGGKQFF. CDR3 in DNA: TGTGCCAGCAGGGGAGCGGGAGGGGGTAAGCAGTTCTTC. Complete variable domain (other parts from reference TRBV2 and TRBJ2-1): EPEVTQTPSHQVTQMGQEVILRCVPISNHLYFYWYRQILGQKVEFLVSFYNNEISEKSEIFDDQFSVERPDGSNFTLKIRSTKLEDSAMYFCASRGAGGGKQFFGPGTRLTVL.